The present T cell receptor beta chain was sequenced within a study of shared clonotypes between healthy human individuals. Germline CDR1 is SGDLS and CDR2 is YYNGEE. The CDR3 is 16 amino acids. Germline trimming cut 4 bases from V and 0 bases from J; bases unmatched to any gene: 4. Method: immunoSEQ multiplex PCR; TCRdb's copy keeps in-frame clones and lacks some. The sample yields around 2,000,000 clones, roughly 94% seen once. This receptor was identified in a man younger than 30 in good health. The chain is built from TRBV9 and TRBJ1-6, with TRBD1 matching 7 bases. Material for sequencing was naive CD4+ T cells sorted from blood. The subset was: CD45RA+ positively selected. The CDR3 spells CASSLQGYSYNSPLHF. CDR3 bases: TGTGCCAGCAGCTTACAGGGGTACTCCTATAATTCACCCCTCCACTTT.